What follows describes a single T cell receptor (beta chain). Some clones are missing from TCRdb's copy, which holds only in-frame ones; the method was immunoSEQ multiplex PCR. The sample has about 210,000 clones, over 70% seen once. The data were obtained in a study of blood T cell repertoires in COVID-19. V lost 10 bases and J lost 5; bases outside the gene matches: 7. The CDR3 covers 12 residues. CDR1 SEHNR and CDR2 FQNEAQ come from the germline V gene (reference sequence). V usage is TRBV7-9 and J usage is TRBJ2-5; 7 bases are shared with TRBD2. The sequenced material came from peripheral blood. The sequence derives from a man aged 45-60 years with active or convalescent COVID-19. The CDR3 here is CATGTTSETQYF. CDR3 sequence (DNA): TGTGCCACCGGGACTACCTCCGAGACCCAGTACTTC.